A single T cell receptor (beta chain) is shown here with its context. Sequencing used immunoSEQ multiplex PCR; TCRdb keeps in-frame clones, though not all of them. The sample lists roughly 250,000 clones, around 91% occurring once. The data derive from a study of blood T cell repertoires in COVID-19. This CDR3 spans 15 amino acids. CDR1 is SGDLS and CDR2 is YYNGEE in the germline V gene. The ends were cut back, 2 bases at V and 8 bases at J, with 17 bases in the middle. Specimen: PBMCs or T cells enriched from blood (not recorded which). The source of this sequence is a woman younger than 30 who had recovered from COVID-19. The genes are TRBV9 and TRBJ2-1; tentative D call: TRBD1 (5 bases). CDR3 protein: CASSVGQGFAYEQFF. CDR3 DNA sequence: TGTGCCAGCAGCGTCGGGCAGGGCTTTGCGTATGAGCAGTTCTTC.